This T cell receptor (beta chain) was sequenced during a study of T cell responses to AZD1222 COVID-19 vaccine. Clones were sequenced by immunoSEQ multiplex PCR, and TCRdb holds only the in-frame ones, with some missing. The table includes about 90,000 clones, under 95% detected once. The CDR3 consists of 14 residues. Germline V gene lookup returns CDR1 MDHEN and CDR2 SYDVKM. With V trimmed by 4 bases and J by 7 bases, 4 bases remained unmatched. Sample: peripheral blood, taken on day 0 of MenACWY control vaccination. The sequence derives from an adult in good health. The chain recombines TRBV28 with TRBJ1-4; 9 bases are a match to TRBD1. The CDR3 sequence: CASSSTGGSEKLFF. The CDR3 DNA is TGTGCCAGCAGTTCGACAGGGGGTAGTGAAAAACTGTTTTTT.